The entry below describes one T cell receptor beta chain. As yet, its antigen is unknown. This record comes from a study of shared clonotypes between healthy human individuals. Across several immunoSEQ plates, the genomic DNA of each subset was split evenly. Only in-frame clones appear in the TCRdb table, and some are missing; sequencing was by immunoSEQ multiplex PCR. The sample shows millions of clones, around 96% of them seen only once. Positively selected for CCR7, the CD45RO-negative cells used as naive CD8 cells excluded terminally differentiated effector memory CD45RA+ cells. Looked up from germline, CDR1 is SEHNR and CDR2 is FQNEAQ (reference sequence). V lost 5 bases, J lost 4 bases, and 10 bases stayed unmatched. The CDR3 covers 15 residues. Study results and caveats: Incomplete sequencing of sorted subsets was indicated by rarefaction despite large depth. Blood was the sole source, and tissue repertoires probably differ.

This chain connects TRBV7-9 to TRBJ2-5; 7 nucleotides line up with TRBD2. The specimen sequenced was naive CD8+ T cells sorted from blood. This TCR came from a man aged 18 to 35 in good health. CDR3: CASSPSWGRGETQYF. The DNA of the CDR3 is TGTGCCAGCAGCCCCTCCTGGGGGAGGGGAGAGACCCAGTACTTC.